Given below is one T cell receptor (beta chain) in context. Its antigen is not identified. This entry comes from a study of T cell responses to AZD1222 COVID-19 vaccine. Looking at the study overall: Second doses that came at about 4 or about 12 weeks were put together. Study-wide results and limits: Among vaccine-associated CD4 TCRs, coverage spanned spike, with dominance at 160-218 and 743-854. No repertoire was sampled before or during the peak T cell response, only after it. Clonal diversity was possibly underestimated, and white British individuals and females predominated among donors.

TCRdb keeps only in-frame clones here, not all; method: immunoSEQ multiplex PCR. The table lists 150,000 to 180,000 clones, less than 90% of them singletons, with roughly 2.9% in the top ten. The material sequenced was peripheral blood, taken on day 0 of AZD1222 vaccination. The receptor comes from an adult in good health.

CDR3 protein: CASRQGYWNSPLHF. CDR3 nucleotide sequence: TGTGCCAGCCGACAGGGGTATTGGAATTCACCCCTCCACTTT. The gene calls are TRBV25-1 and TRBJ1-6, with 8 bases lining up with TRBD1. CDR3 length: 14 residues. Germline V CDR1 and CDR2: MGHDK, SYGVNS. The ends lost 8 bases at V and 7 bases at J; junction bases unmatched: 7.